One and the same sample provided the 31 T cell receptor beta chains below, sequenced in a study of T cell responses to AZD1222 COVID-19 vaccine. The repertoire was sequenced with immunoSEQ multiplex PCR; TCRdb's copy has only in-frame clones and lacks some. The repertoire holds around 99,000 clones, roughly 89% seen once, with less than 25% in the top ten. The sample consisted of peripheral blood, taken on day 0 of AZD1222 vaccination. The source of these receptors is an adult in good health.

The chain joins TRBV27 to TRBJ2-7; tentatively, D is TRBD1 (6 bases). Germline V CDR1 and CDR2: MNHEY, SMNVEV (reference sequence). The CDR3 is 12 amino acids. V lost 5 bases and J lost 9, with 14 bases in between. The CDR3 region is CASSPDSSRQYF. For the CDR3, the DNA is TGTGCCAGCAGTCCGGACAGCTCAAGGCAGTACTTC.

The chain couples TRBV5-1 to TRBJ1-6; TRBD1 agrees at 7 bases. V shed 1 base and J 7 bases; nucleotides not matched to a gene: 8. The germline gives CDR1 SGHRS, CDR2 YFSETQ. There are 16 residues in the CDR3. In DNA form, the CDR3 reads TGCGCCAGCAGCTTGATAGGGGGCGCGAGGAATTCACCCCTCCACTTT. The encoded protein is CASSLIGGARNSPLHF.

This clone has a single count. The V gene is TRBV9, the J gene TRBJ1-6, with 7 bases lining up with TRBD1. After removal of 1 base from V and 6 bases from J, the junction contained 10 bases not matched to a gene. This CDR3 contains 17 residues. The germline V gene encodes CDR1 SGDLS and CDR2 YYNGEE. CDR3 in amino acids: CASSVKVRGSLNSPLHF. The CDR3 DNA reads TGTGCCAGCAGCGTAAAGGTCAGGGGGTCTCTTAATTCACCCCTCCACTTT.

This clone was observed a few times. This chain links TRBV6-5 with TRBJ1-1; D is uncertain. The CDR3 spans 12 residues. Trimming cost V 8 bases and J 6 bases, with 13 bases left between them. Germline V gene lookup returns CDR1 MNHEY and CDR2 SVGAGI. CDR3 bases: TGTGCCAGCGGATTCCTTGGGGCTGAAGCTTTCTTT. The encoded protein is CASGFLGAEAFF.

The chain recombines TRBV27 with TRBJ1-1; D is undetermined. The V end lost 6 bases, the J end lost 6 bases, and 26 bases lay between the germline ends. The germline CDR1 and CDR2 sequences are MNHEY and SMNVEV (reference sequence). CDR3 length: 17 residues. CDR3 loop: CASSHGDPSGFLSEAFF. The DNA of the CDR3 is TGTGCCAGCAGCCATGGTGACCCGTCCGGTTTCTTGTCTGAAGCTTTCTTT.

This chain connects TRBV6-6 to TRBJ1-6, with 9 bases aligning to TRBD1. The trim removed 5 bases at V and 7 bases at J, leaving 9 bases unmatched. The CDR3 sequence is 16 residues long. CDR1 is MNHNY and CDR2 is SVGAGI in the germline V gene (reference sequence). CDR3 coding DNA: TGTGCCAGCAGTGGACCGGGACAGGGTGTAAATTCACCCCTCCACTTT. Translation gives CASSGPGQGVNSPLHF.

V gene TRBV5-6 combines with J gene TRBJ1-1; D ambiguous. Germline V gene lookup returns CDR1 SGHDT and CDR2 YYEEEE. V was shortened by 1 base and J by 5 bases, with 12 bases between the two germline ends. The CDR3 runs to 14 residues. The CDR3 loop is CASSLNGGGTEAFF. In DNA, the CDR3 is TGTGCCAGCAGCTTGAACGGAGGAGGGACTGAAGCTTTCTTT. Based on the CDR3 plus reference TRBV5-6 and TRBJ1-1, the full variable domain is DAGVTQSPTHLIKTRGQQVTLRCSPKSGHDTVSWYQQALGQGPQFIFQYYEEEERQRGNFPDRFSGHQFPNYSSELNVNALLLGDSALYLCASSLNGGGTEAFFGQGTRLTVV.

This chain uses TRBV6-5 with TRBJ2-2, with a possible D match to TRBD2 (6 bases). Germline values: CDR1 MNHEY, CDR2 SVGAGI. The CDR3 length is 15 residues. V lost 10 bases and J lost 6, with 21 bases in between. CDR3: CAILLGAGMSGELFF. CDR3 DNA sequence: TGTGCCATCCTGTTGGGCGCGGGAATGTCCGGGGAGCTGTTTTTT.

This clone was picked up one time. The rearrangement uses TRBV6-5 and TRBJ1-2, with D unclear. The CDR3 extends over 14 amino acids. Germline lookup yields CDR1 MNHEY and CDR2 SVGAGI. The germline V and J ends were trimmed by 6 bases and 0 bases, with 11 bases remaining between them. This chain's CDR3 is CASRPDLANYGYTF. The CDR3 DNA reads as TGTGCCAGCAGACCGGACCTAGCTAACTATGGCTACACCTTC.

The chain joins TRBV2 to TRBJ2-4; D possibly corresponds to TRBD2 (6 bases). The CDR3 runs to 17 residues. Per the germline V gene, CDR1 is SNHLY and CDR2 is FYNNEI. V lost 1 base and J lost 3, with 16 bases in between. The CDR3 spells CASSEGRLGGDKNIQYF. CDR3 nucleotide sequence: TGTGCCAGCAGTGAAGGTCGACTAGGCGGGGACAAAAACATTCAGTACTTC. Full variable domain (outside the CDR3, taken from reference TRBV2 and TRBJ2-4): EPEVTQTPSHQVTQMGQEVILRCVPISNHLYFYWYRQILGQKVEFLVSFYNNEISEKSEIFDDQFSVERPDGSNFTLKIRSTKLEDSAMYFCASSEGRLGGDKNIQYFGAGTRLSVL.

The chain couples TRBV18 to TRBJ1-1; D uncertain. CDR3 length: 13 residues. V lost 2 bases, J lost 3 bases, and 7 bases lay in between. CDR1 and CDR2 (germline): KGHSH, LQKENI. CDR3 in amino acids: CASSPGEDTEAFF. DNA for the CDR3: TGTGCCAGCTCACCAGGGGAGGACACTGAAGCTTTCTTT.

The CDR3 spells CASSQVAPNGEQYF. The CDR3 region has the DNA TGTGCCAGCAGCCAAGTCGCACCGAATGGCGAGCAGTACTTC. The chain couples TRBV3-1 (or the pseudogene TRBV3-2) to TRBJ2-7, with no clear D. Germline CDR1 and CDR2: LGHDT and YNNKEL (reference sequence). V gave up 1 base and J gave up 6 bases, with 13 bases separating them. The CDR3 length is 14 residues.

This clone was seen once. The V call is TRBV11-2, the J call TRBJ1-1; D call uncertain. Germline values: CDR1 SGHAT, CDR2 FQNNGV. The CDR3 has 12 residues. Trimming left V 4 bases short and J 5 bases short, with 8 bases between. The CDR3 DNA reads TGTGCCAGCAGCTCAGGTAGTACTGAAGCTTTCTTT. It encodes CASSSGSTEAFF. Full variable domain (missing parts from reference TRBV11-2 and TRBJ1-1): EAGVAQSPRYKIIEKRQSVAFWCNPISGHATLYWYQQILGQGPKLLIQFQNNGVVDDSQLPKDRFSAERLKGVDSTLKIQPAKLEDSAVYLCASSSGSTEAFFGQGTRLTVV.

DNA of the CDR3: TGTGCCAGCAGCCGAGGCGGTCTAAACCAAAACTACGAGCAGTACTTC. Protein product: CASSRGGLNQNYEQYF. The rearrangement uses TRBV3-1 (or the pseudogene TRBV3-2) and TRBJ2-7; D ambiguous. CDR3 length equals 16 residues. From germline, CDR1 is LGHDT and CDR2 YNNKEL (reference sequence). V gave up 4 bases and J gave up 3 bases, with 19 bases separating them.

The gene calls are TRBV3-1 (or the pseudogene TRBV3-2) and TRBJ2-1, with D hard to call. Trimming took off 0 bases at V and 5 bases at J, with 11 bases between the two ends. The CDR3 has 15 residues. CDR1 is LGHDT, CDR2 YNNKEL, per germline (reference sequence). The DNA for the CDR3 is TGTGCCAGCAGCCAAGACGTAGCCCCCAACAATGAGCAGTTCTTC. Its translation: CASSQDVAPNNEQFF.

The gene calls are TRBV3-1 (or the pseudogene TRBV3-2) and TRBJ2-3; D possibly matches TRBD1 or TRBD2 (6 bases each). CDR1 and CDR2 from the germline V gene are LGHDT and YNNKEL (reference sequence). This CDR3 is built from 18 residues. The V gene lost 0 bases and the J gene lost 1 base, with 17 bases spanning the gap. The CDR3 reads CASSQELLRGVGTDTQYF. CDR3 DNA sequence: TGTGCCAGCAGCCAAGAACTTTTAAGGGGGGTCGGCACAGATACGCAGTATTTT.

The chain employs TRBV14 and TRBJ1-1; 8 bases line up with TRBD1. The J segment lost 6 bases and the V segment lost 3 bases, leaving 3 bases of the junction unmatched. Germline values: CDR1 SGHDN, CDR2 FVKESK. The CDR3 sequence is 13 residues long. CDR3 DNA: TGTGCCAGCAGCCACGCAGGGGGCCCTGAAGCTTTCTTT. Amino acid sequence: CASSHAGGPEAFF.

The chain is built from TRBV7-8 and TRBJ1-5; D is perhaps TRBD1 (5 bases). Germline V gene sequence: CDR1 SGHVS, CDR2 FQNEAQ. Deletions cut 4 bases from V and 5 bases from J, with 18 bases between. The CDR3 extends over 16 amino acids. The CDR3 coding sequence is TGTGCCAGCAGCTCGGCAATACGAACAGGCTATCAGCCCCAGCATTTT. It codes for CASSSAIRTGYQPQHF. Full variable domain (outside the CDR3, taken from reference TRBV7-8 and TRBJ1-5): GAGVSQSPRYKVAKRGQDVALRCDPISGHVSLFWYQQALGQGPEFLTYFQNEAQLDKSGLPSDRFFAERPEGSVSTLKIQRTQQEDSAVYLCASSSAIRTGYQPQHFGDGTRLSIL.

The table lists this clone with many counts. The rearrangement joins TRBV28 to TRBJ1-1, with D possibly TRBD1 on 6 matching bases. V was trimmed by 3 bases and J by 5 bases, leaving 16 bases between them. The CDR3 loop spans 15 amino acids. Germline V gives CDR1 MDHEN, CDR2 SYDVKM. The CDR3 loop is CASSFSPGDGTEAFF. CDR3 nucleotide sequence: TGTGCCAGCAGTTTTTCCCCAGGGGACGGGACTGAAGCTTTCTTT.

The V call is TRBV3-1 (or the pseudogene TRBV3-2), the J call TRBJ2-1, with D uncertain. Deletions cut 5 bases from V and 9 bases from J, with 14 bases between. In germline, CDR1 is LGHDT, CDR2 YNNKEL (reference sequence). The CDR3 contains 13 residues. In nucleotides, the CDR3 is TGTGCCAGCAGCAATACCCTTATGGGTGAGCAGTTCTTC. It translates to CASSNTLMGEQFF.

This chain joins TRBV13 and TRBJ1-1; 7 bases agree with TRBD1. CDR1 is PRHDT and CDR2 is FYEKMQ in the germline V gene (reference sequence). Trimming at V came to 8 bases and at J to 5 bases, leaving 8 bases not matched to a gene. This CDR3 has 13 amino acids. This CDR3 is CASGGGGRTEAFF. CDR3 in DNA: TGTGCCAGCGGGGGAGGGGGCAGGACTGAAGCTTTCTTT.

The count of this clone is one. This chain links TRBV5-1 with TRBJ2-1, with 11 bases aligning to TRBD2. The junction had 8 bases not matched to a gene; V was cut back by 0 bases and J by 3 bases. The CDR3 has 18 residues. Germline CDR1 reads SGHRS; CDR2 reads YFSETQ. The CDR3 DNA reads as TGCGCCAGCAGCTTGGGACTAGCGGGGTCCCGAATCTACAATGAGCAGTTCTTC. Residues: CASSLGLAGSRIYNEQFF.

V usage is TRBV29-1 and J usage is TRBJ1-2, with a possible D match to TRBD1 (6 bases). The CDR3 covers 12 residues. Germline CDR1 and CDR2: SQVTM and ANQGSEA. Deletions cut 1 base from V and 6 bases from J, with 9 bases between. The CDR3 nucleotides are TGCAGCGTTGAAGTAGGGGGGGATGGCTACACCTTC. Protein: CSVEVGGDGYTF.

The chain carries TRBV18 and TRBJ1-6; 7 positions match TRBD1. With 4 bases clipped from V and 8 bases from J, the junction kept 20 bases outside the gene matches. CDR3 size: 19 residues. Germline loops: CDR1 KGHSH, CDR2 LQKENI. The CDR3 reads CASSRYLPDEGQADSPLHF. CDR3 DNA sequence: TGTGCCAGCTCACGATACCTACCGGACGAAGGACAGGCCGATTCACCCCTCCACTTT.

As DNA, the CDR3 is TGTGCCAGCAGCTTAGCTCGGAGTCTTAGCAATCAGCCCCAGCATTTT. Its translation is CASSLARSLSNQPQHF. This sequence joins TRBV7-2 and TRBJ1-5; D not certain. The V end was cut by 0 bases, the J end by 0 bases, with 9 bases between. This CDR3 is 16 amino acids long. Looked up from germline, CDR1 is SGHTA and CDR2 is FQGNSA. The full variable domain, completed using reference TRBV7-2 and TRBJ1-5, is GAGVSQSPSNKVTEKGKDVELRCDPISGHTALYWYRQSLGQGLEFLIYFQGNSAPDKSGLPSDRFSAERTGGSVSTLTIQRTQQEDSAVYLCASSLARSLSNQPQHFGDGTRLSIL.

This chain connects TRBV5-4 to TRBJ1-1; D might be TRBD1 (6 bases). CDR3 length: 15 amino acids. Germline values: CDR1 SGHNT, CDR2 YYREEE (reference sequence). The V end lost 4 bases, the J end lost 0 bases, and 13 bases lay between the germline ends. The CDR3 reads CASSPSTGMNTEAFF. CDR3 DNA: TGTGCCAGCAGCCCTTCAACAGGGATGAACACTGAAGCTTTCTTT.

This chain connects TRBV19 to TRBJ1-2, with 11 bases identical to TRBD1. Germline V gives CDR1 LNHDA, CDR2 SQIVND (reference sequence). CDR3 length: 15 residues. V lost 8 bases and J lost 7; bases outside the gene matches: 12. CDR3 in amino acids: CASLRTGGIRAGYTF. The CDR3 nucleotides read TGTGCCAGTCTAAGGACAGGGGGCATTAGAGCTGGCTACACCTTC.

The V gene is TRBV6-5, the J gene TRBJ2-7; no firm D call. The CDR3 totals 13 residues. Germline loops: CDR1 MNHEY, CDR2 SVGAGI. V was clipped by 0 bases and J by 7 bases, with 10 bases between them. CDR3 DNA: TGTGCCAGCAGTTACTCGAGGTCACCTGAGCAGTACTTC. Protein: CASSYSRSPEQYF.

The V gene is TRBV20-1, the J gene TRBJ2-7, with D possibly being TRBD1 (5 bases). Trimming cost V 3 bases and J 5 bases, with 8 bases left between them. CDR3 length: 11 residues. The V gene's germline CDR1 is DFQATT and CDR2 SNEGSKA (reference sequence). In DNA form, the CDR3 reads TGCAGTGCTAGCATGGGGCACGAGCAGTACTTC. Protein sequence: CSASMGHEQYF.

The gene calls are TRBV10-3 and TRBJ2-7, with D perhaps TRBD1 (5 bases). CDR1 ENHRY and CDR2 SYGVKD come from the germline V gene. The V end was cut by 0 bases, the J end by 2 bases, with 14 bases between. There are 16 residues in the CDR3. CDR3 region: CAISESKSGNTYEQYF. Written as DNA, the CDR3 is TGTGCCATCAGTGAGTCGAAATCAGGGAATACCTACGAGCAGTACTTC.

This clone appeared a single time. The rearrangement uses TRBV9 and TRBJ1-3, with D tentatively TRBD1 (5 bases). The V end lost 1 base, the J end lost 0 bases, and 8 bases lay between the germline ends. The CDR3 sequence is 15 residues long. CDR1 is SGDLS and CDR2 is YYNGEE in the germline V gene. This CDR3 reads CASSVTGNSGNTIYF. The CDR3 DNA follows: TGTGCCAGCAGCGTAACAGGAAACTCTGGAAACACCATATATTTT. The variable domain in full, completed from reference TRBV9 and TRBJ1-3, reads DSGVTQTPKHLITATGQRVTLRCSPRSGDLSVYWYQQSLDQGLQFLIQYYNGEERAKGNILERFSAQQFPDLHSELNLSSLELGDSALYFCASSVTGNSGNTIYFGEGSWLTVV.